Shown below are 10 T cell receptor beta chains from a single sample sequenced in a study of control samples from healthy donors and cancer patients. Assay used: immunoSEQ multiplex PCR; TCRdb lists only in-frame clones, some missing. The profile shows about 130,000 clones, around 92% of them singletons. The specimen was blood. The receptor set was obtained from a woman aged 45 to 65 in good health.

The chain recombines TRBV12-3 or TRBV12-4 with TRBJ1-2; D is uncertain. V dropped 2 bases and J dropped 8 bases, with 12 bases sitting between them. The CDR3 length is 13 residues. CDR3 sequence: CASSLRVGRGYTF. CDR3 sequence (DNA): TGTGCCAGCAGTTTAAGGGTCGGCAGGGGCTACACCTTC.

J is TRBJ2-2 and V is TRBV5-5; 13 nucleotides line up with TRBD2. CDR3 size: 17 residues. The germline V gene encodes CDR1 SGHKS and CDR2 YYEKEE (reference sequence). V gave up 4 bases and J gave up 8 bases; unmatched junction bases: 11. The CDR3 DNA reads TGTGCCAGCAGCCCTGGACGACTAGCGGGGGGAGTAGGGGAGCTGTTTTTT. It translates to CASSPGRLAGGVGELFF.

The chain links TRBV2 to TRBJ1-2, with D possibly being TRBD1 (6 bases). CDR3 length: 15 residues. Trimming took 0 bases from V and 4 from J, leaving 12 bases between them. Germline values: CDR1 SNHLY, CDR2 FYNNEI. This chain's CDR3 is CASSEASGGGYGYTF. CDR3 bases: TGTGCCAGCAGTGAAGCCTCCGGGGGCGGCTATGGCTACACCTTC.

The chain uses TRBV27 and TRBJ2-3, with 7 bases lining up with TRBD2. The CDR3 is 20 amino acids. The J segment lost 0 bases and the V segment lost 6 bases, leaving 21 bases of the junction unmatched. Germline V gives CDR1 MNHEY, CDR2 SMNVEV (reference sequence). CDR3 nucleotides: TGTGCCAGCAGCCCTCCGGGACTACACGACTACAGATCTAGCACAGATACGCAGTATTTT. It yields the protein CASSPPGLHDYRSSTDTQYF.

The chain uses TRBV2 and TRBJ1-2; D is undetermined. The CDR3 runs 14 residues. V dropped 8 bases and J dropped 8 bases, with 21 bases sitting between them. Germline loops: CDR1 SNHLY, CDR2 FYNNEI. The CDR3 region is CASQKGPTSGGYTF. The CDR3 coding sequence is TGTGCCAGCCAAAAGGGCCCCACGTCGGGGGGCTACACCTTC.

This clone occurred once. The chain is built from TRBV27 and TRBJ2-7; 8 bases agree with TRBD1. The germline gives CDR1 MNHEY, CDR2 SMNVEV (reference sequence). With V trimmed by 5 bases and J by 2 bases, 5 bases remained unmatched. The CDR3 is 14 amino acids. The CDR3 region is CASSPGQDPYEQYF. The CDR3 nucleotides are TGTGCCAGCAGTCCGGGACAGGACCCCTACGAGCAGTACTTC.

This chain joins TRBV19 and TRBJ2-3, with a possible D match to TRBD2 (7 bases). This CDR3 spans 15 amino acids. Per germline, CDR1 LNHDA and CDR2 SQIVND (reference sequence). V was cut by 6 bases and J by 3 bases, with 16 bases left in between. DNA for the CDR3: TGTGCCAGTAGCCTCGGGGGGCGTCTAACAGATACGCAGTATTTT. Translating gives CASSLGGRLTDTQYF. The whole variable domain, filled in from reference TRBV19 and TRBJ2-3, reads DGGITQSPKYLFRKEGQNVTLSCEQNLNHDAMYWYRQDPGQGLRLIYYSQIVNDFQKGDIAEGYSVSREKKESFPLTVTSAQKNPTAFYLCASSLGGRLTDTQYFGPGTRLTVL.

This chain connects TRBV28 to TRBJ2-3; tentative D call: TRBD2 (5 bases). From germline, CDR1 is MDHEN and CDR2 SYDVKM. V lost 4 bases and J lost 1, with 9 bases in between. The CDR3 length is 14 residues. CDR3 sequence (DNA): TGTGCCAGCAGTTCCAGCGGAGGCACAGATACGCAGTATTTT. Translation gives CASSSSGGTDTQYF.

The J gene is TRBJ2-5, the V gene TRBV5-1; 9 bases map to TRBD2. This CDR3 comprises 16 residues. CDR1 is SGHRS, CDR2 YFSETQ, per germline. V lost 0 bases and J lost 5; bases outside the gene matches: 8. Here the CDR3 DNA reads TGCGCCAGCAGCTTGGCCGGCGCGGGAGGGGGTGAGACCCAGTACTTC. Its protein is CASSLAGAGGGETQYF.

The sample holds one count of this clone. The genes are TRBV30 and TRBJ1-5, with D uncertain. V lost 3 bases and J 4 bases, leaving 16 bases between the germline ends. The CDR3 totals 15 residues. Germline-derived CDR1 and CDR2 are GTSNPN and SVGIG (reference sequence). CDR3 sequence reads: CAWRPSGRGNQPQHF. The CDR3 coding sequence is TGTGCCTGGAGGCCGTCCGGGAGAGGAAATCAGCCCCAGCATTTT.